This TCR beta chain was captured by sequencing in a study of long-term antiretroviral therapy in people with HIV. Points on this clone: Its cognate antigen is unknown.

CDR3 length equals 12 residues. From germline, CDR1 is MNHNY and CDR2 SVGAGI (reference sequence). V gave up 6 bases and J gave up 0 bases, with 5 bases separating them. Survey-level immunoSEQ v3.0 assays were run. Sequencing was performed with immunoSEQ multiplex PCR; in TCRdb, only in-frame clones are kept and a portion is missing. The repertoire has about 22,000 clones, 80% to 90% of them found once; the top ten carry about 19%. General study findings and limits: Whichever time point was examined, clones expanded before ART dominated the repertoire.

This chain connects TRBV6-6 to TRBJ1-1; D unresolved. Specimen: unsorted PBMCs, collected 0.1 years before starting antiretroviral therapy. This TCR was recovered from a man aged 18 to 29 with HIV. In nucleotides, the CDR3 is TGTGCCAGCAGGCGGATGAACACTGAAGCTTTCTTT. This codes for CASRRMNTEAFF.